The entry below gives a single TCR beta chain sequence along with its context. Antigen: not known. The sample comes from a study of chemoradiotherapy in HPV16-positive cancers. Findings of the study overall: Only a couple of HPV16-positive patients supplied the functional HPV-specificity definition. Better recurrence-free survival went with HPV-responsive T-cell expansion in HPV16-positive patients.

The germline gives CDR1 MNHEY, CDR2 SMNVEV (reference sequence). With V trimmed by 2 bases and J by 2 bases, 6 bases remained unmatched. The CDR3 is made up of 16 amino acids. The table came from immunoSEQ multiplex PCR; TCRdb's copy has only in-frame clones and leaves some out. Altogether about 4,000 clones are present, about four fifths being singletons, with the ten largest covering approximately 8.9%. Sequenced material: tumor tissue, taken from a patient who underwent chemoradiotherapy. The TCR originated in a human donor with HPV-associated anogenital cancer. This chain joins TRBV27 and TRBJ1-2; 9 bases are a match to TRBD1. The CDR3 reads CASSLGSGTGNYGYTF. For the CDR3, the DNA is TGTGCCAGCAGTTTAGGGTCCGGGACAGGGAACTATGGCTACACCTTC.